This T cell receptor (beta chain) was captured by sequencing in a study of cytomegalovirus exposure and HLA in healthy donors. V lost 7 bases and J lost 5, with 17 bases in between. Per germline, CDR1 MNHNS and CDR2 SASEGT. The CDR3 loop spans 14 amino acids. PCR used 60 Vbeta primers and 13 Jbeta primers. Clones were read by immunoSEQ multiplex PCR, and TCRdb kept only the in-frame ones, dropping some. The sample has around 180,000 clones, 85% seen once. This TCR derives from a boy younger than 10 in good health and CMV-seronegative. The V gene is TRBV6-1, the J gene TRBJ1-1; tentative D call: TRBD1 (5 bases). Sequences were obtained from PBMCs. The CDR3 protein is CASMDQGGRTEAFF. CDR3 coding DNA: TGTGCCAGCATGGACCAGGGAGGTCGTACTGAAGCTTTCTTT.